This is a list of T cell receptor beta chains from one sample in a study of OX40 agonist ivuxolimab in advanced cancers. Clones were sequenced by immunoSEQ multiplex PCR, and TCRdb holds only the in-frame ones, with some missing. The sample records roughly 80,000 clones, around 90% being singletons. The specimen was CD4+ or CD8+ T cells sorted from blood, collected in a trial of the OX40 agonist ivuxolimab. The receptors here all came from an adult with an advanced solid tumor such as melanoma, head and neck, liver or kidney cancer. Both conserved end residues are part of each CDR3. The D gene is left open where the match is weak. Some rows have no size entry. The others give once, few or many, or a class for an expanded clone.

J gene: TRBJ1-2
V gene: TRBV5-4
D gene: TRBD1
clone size: .
CDR3 DNA: TGTGCCAGCAGCTTAGGACAGGGGGTACGTGGCTACACCTTC
CDR3 protein: CASSLGQGVRGYTF

J gene: TRBJ1-1
V gene: TRBV28
D gene: TRBD1
clone size: .
CDR3 DNA: TGTGCCAGCAGTTTCAAGGGGGCGGGTGAAGCTTTCTTT
CDR3 protein: CASSFKGAGEAFF

J gene: TRBJ1-3
V gene: TRBV6-1
D gene: TRBD1
clone size: .
CDR3 DNA: TGTGCCAGCAGTCGAACAGGGGATCCTGGAAACACCATATATTTT
CDR3 protein: CASSRTGDPGNTIYF

J gene: TRBJ2-1
V gene: TRBV5-1
D gene: .
clone size: .
CDR3 DNA: TGCGCCAGCAGCTCCTTCCCGGGCGGGTCCTCCTACAATGAGCAGTTCTTC
CDR3 protein: CASSSFPGGSSYNEQFF

J gene: TRBJ2-7
V gene: TRBV7-2
D gene: .
clone size: .
CDR3 DNA: TGTGCCAGCAGCGTAAACTCCTACGAGCAGTACTTC
CDR3 protein: CASSVNSYEQYF

J gene: TRBJ1-2
V gene: TRBV2
D gene: .
clone size: .
CDR3 DNA: TGTGCCAGCAGTGAGGTTCGGGTGACCATAAACTATGGCTACACCTTC
CDR3 protein: CASSEVRVTINYGYTF

J gene: TRBJ1-1
V gene: TRBV5-4
D gene: TRBD1
clone size: .
CDR3 DNA: TGTGCCAGCAGCTGGGCAGGGGGGCTGAAGACTGAAGCTTTCTTT
CDR3 protein: CASSWAGGLKTEAFF

J gene: TRBJ2-7
V gene: TRBV29-1
D gene: TRBD2
clone size: .
CDR3 DNA: TGCAGCGCTGAGCGGGGCTCCTACGAGCAGTACTTC
CDR3 protein: CSAERGSYEQYF

J gene: TRBJ2-3
V gene: TRBV29-1
D gene: .
clone size: .
CDR3 DNA: TGCAGCGTAGCCACGGGGGCTAGAGATACGCAGTATTTT
CDR3 protein: CSVATGARDTQYF

J gene: TRBJ1-4
V gene: TRBV15
D gene: TRBD1
clone size: .
CDR3 DNA: TGTGCCACCAGCAGGGACAGGGATACTAATGAAAAACTGTTTTTT
CDR3 protein: CATSRDRDTNEKLFF

J gene: TRBJ2-6
V gene: TRBV7-3
D gene: TRBD2
clone size: once
CDR3 DNA: TGTGCCAGCAGCCCCATAGCGGGGGTCTGGGGTGGGGCCAACGTCCTGACTTTC
CDR3 protein: CASSPIAGVWGGANVLTF

J gene: TRBJ1-5
V gene: TRBV15
D gene: TRBD1
clone size: .
CDR3 DNA: TGTGCCACCAGCGGGAACAGGGGCAGCAATCAGCCCCAGCATTTT
CDR3 protein: CATSGNRGSNQPQHF

J gene: TRBJ1-1
V gene: TRBV14
D gene: TRBD1
clone size: .
CDR3 DNA: TGTGCCAGCAGGAGACAGGGGTGGACTGAAGCTTTCTTT
CDR3 protein: CASRRQGWTEAFF

J gene: TRBJ1-6
V gene: TRBV28
D gene: .
clone size: .
CDR3 DNA: TGTGCCAGCAGAGACATCCCCAGCGGTAATTCACCCCTCCACTTT
CDR3 protein: CASRDIPSGNSPLHF

J gene: TRBJ1-2
V gene: TRBV9
D gene: .
clone size: .
CDR3 DNA: TGTGCCAGCAGCCCTGGGGGGCCCTATGGCTACACCTTC
CDR3 protein: CASSPGGPYGYTF

J gene: TRBJ2-1
V gene: TRBV7-2
D gene: .
clone size: .
CDR3 DNA: TGTGCCAGCAGCCCGGCCTTAAGGGAGCAGTTCTTC
CDR3 protein: CASSPALREQFF

J gene: TRBJ2-7
V gene: TRBV4-1
D gene: .
clone size: .
CDR3 DNA: TGCGCCAGCAGCCAAGCGGACAGAGACTACGAGCAGTACTTC
CDR3 protein: CASSQADRDYEQYF

J gene: TRBJ1-6
V gene: TRBV11-1
D gene: TRBD1
clone size: few
CDR3 DNA: TGTGCCAGCACCACAGGGGTTAATTCACCCCTCCACTTT
CDR3 protein: CASTTGVNSPLHF

J gene: TRBJ1-2
V gene: TRBV5-4
D gene: .
clone size: .
CDR3 DNA: TGTGCCAGCAGTCCGGCCCTTAACTATGGCTACACCTTC
CDR3 protein: CASSPALNYGYTF

J gene: TRBJ2-2
V gene: TRBV7-8
D gene: TRBD2
clone size: .
CDR3 DNA: TGTGCCAGCAGCCCCATCGGCGGGAGGCGCACCGGGGAGCTGTTTTTT
CDR3 protein: CASSPIGGRRTGELFF

J gene: TRBJ2-1
V gene: TRBV6-4
D gene: TRBD2
clone size: .
CDR3 DNA: TGTGCCAGCAGCCGGGGTCCGCCGGGACTAGGACCTACCTACAATGAGCAGTTCTTC
CDR3 protein: CASSRGPPGLGPTYNEQFF

J gene: TRBJ2-7
V gene: TRBV6-5
D gene: .
clone size: .
CDR3 DNA: TGTGCCAGCAGGGATTACAGGGGAGGGACCTACGAGCAGTACTTC
CDR3 protein: CASRDYRGGTYEQYF

J gene: TRBJ2-3
V gene: TRBV15
D gene: .
clone size: few
CDR3 DNA: TGTGCCACCAGCAGAGGTTCTAGCGGCACAGATACGCAGTATTTT
CDR3 protein: CATSRGSSGTDTQYF

J gene: TRBJ2-1
V gene: TRBV10-3
D gene: TRBD1
clone size: .
CDR3 DNA: TGTGCCATCAGTGAGTCCCGGGACAGGGTGAATGAGCAGTTCTTC
CDR3 protein: CAISESRDRVNEQFF

J gene: TRBJ1-6
V gene: TRBV19
D gene: .
clone size: .
CDR3 DNA: TGTGCCAGTAGCAAACCAGGGGATTCACCCCTCCACTTT
CDR3 protein: CASSKPGDSPLHF

J gene: TRBJ1-4
V gene: TRBV10-3
D gene: TRBD1
clone size: .
CDR3 DNA: TGTGCCGCCGGCTGGGACAGGAATGAAAAACTGTTTTTT
CDR3 protein: CAAGWDRNEKLFF

J gene: TRBJ2-1
V gene: TRBV19
D gene: TRBD1
clone size: .
CDR3 DNA: TGTGCCAGGCAGACAGGGGTCCCTTACAATGAGCAGTTCTTC
CDR3 protein: CARQTGVPYNEQFF

J gene: TRBJ2-5
V gene: TRBV27
D gene: TRBD2
clone size: .
CDR3 DNA: TGTGCCAGCAGTTTATCGGTAGCGGGGAGGGAGACCCAGTACTTC
CDR3 protein: CASSLSVAGRETQYF